This entry is about one T cell receptor beta chain. No antigen is known for it. V was clipped by 5 bases and J by 0 bases, with 11 bases between them. The CDR3 is 15 amino acids. CDR1 and CDR2 from the germline V gene are SGHTA and FQGNSA. The data stem from a study of T cell repertoires in cytomegalovirus infection. Across the whole study: Through public TCR beta signatures, both CMV infection and matching HLA type were indicated. General study findings and limits: HLA-C-restricted CMV clonotypes gave the most frequent clonotype in two of eight donors. Pooled public TCR beta family frequency picked out CMV carriers with the relevant HLA.

A single record per CDR3 protein comes from TCRdb applying MiXCR to the reads. The sample has 200,000 to 300,000 distinct CDR3 sequences, around 8.7% seen once. The sequenced sample was PBMCs. The TCR was taken from a human donor in good health (CMV status not recorded). Some clones in this sample may be carry-over from other donors' samples. The rearrangement uses TRBV7-2 and TRBJ2-4; D unresolved. CDR3 bases: TGTGCCAGCAGCGCGACACTTCTAGCCAAAAACATTCAGTACTTC. Its translation: CASSATLLAKNIQYF. Variable domain in full (rest from reference TRBV7-2 and TRBJ2-4): GAGVSQSPSNKVTEKGKDVELRCDPISGHTALYWYRQSLGQGLEFLIYFQGNSAPDKSGLPSDRFSAERTGGSVSTLTIQRTQQEDSAVYLCASSATLLAKNIQYFGAGTRLSVL.